This entry describes one T cell receptor (beta chain). The target of this receptor is not known. Nothing much larger sits one base from this clone, and base qualities are not available. Libraries were made using the immunoSEQ multiplex PCR assay. The paper's processing steps were these. Shannon entropy, which takes clonal size distribution into account, was used to quantify repertoire diversity. The Gini-Simpson index (Simpson_1-D) was used to measure inequality of clonotype distribution. In TCRdb, the immuneACCESS table is reduced to in-frame sequences with V and J assigned. These tables do not hold every clone; where another copy was compared, an unresolved V gene accounts for under half, and the others remain unexplained. The DNA gave D and trimming, while V, J and clone size come from that table. The sample table contains several thousand clones; only one count was recorded for approximately 85% of them. Around an eighth of the sample is held by the ten biggest clonotypes.

Trimming costs V 3 bases and J 2 bases, and their ends lie 17 bases apart. The CDR3 goes from the cysteine to the phenylalanine over 16 residues. The sequence is cut down to CDR3 DNA, 48 bases in frame from base 1. Per the germline V gene, SGDLS is the CDR1 and YYNGEE is the CDR2. Interpreted using the paper, the time point label stands for: after hematopoietic stem cell transplant. PRAID featured prominent immunodeficiency alongside autoinflammation. Before TRB sequencing, the T-cell subsets, namely conventional T cells, CD8+ T cells, regulatory T cells, and T follicular helper cells, were sorted. The data were taken from a study of stem cell transplantation in POMP-related autoinflammatory disease (dated by TCRdb to about 2021). Regarding the research as a whole: The study hypothesis was that defective thymoproteasomes impair MHC class I-dependent CD8+ T-cell differentiation and positive selection, which skews the TRB repertoire. To find out how POMP deficiency affects T-cell receptor beta repertoire diversity and CDR3 characteristics, high-throughput TRB sequencing was used. Through one year post-transplant, neutrophils and platelets showed 100% donor engraftment on DNA chimerism analysis. Before transplant, patients showed CD4+ naive T-cell skewing, low CD8+ T-cell proportions, and reduced T-cell cytokine secretion. Overall study results and their limits: The number of unique TRB V-J gene pairings was restricted in PRAID patients. The trend toward lower diversity and increased clonality in PRAID patients was statistically significant only for regulatory T cells. A trend toward lower TRB diversity and higher clonality was observed in PRAID patients across all analyzed T-cell subsets.

The sequenced sample was CD8+ T cells from PBMCs, obtained after stem cell transplantation. The TCR originated in a human patient with POMP-related autoinflammation and immune dysregulation (PRAID). Post transplant, some T cells may arise from the graft donor. This sequence uses TRBV9 and TRBJ1-1; a confident D gene designation cannot be given. The sequenced DNA is TGTGCCAGCAGCGCGGCTCCTCCGGCAGCCAACACTGAAGCTTTCTTT. It codes for CASSAAPPAANTEAFF.